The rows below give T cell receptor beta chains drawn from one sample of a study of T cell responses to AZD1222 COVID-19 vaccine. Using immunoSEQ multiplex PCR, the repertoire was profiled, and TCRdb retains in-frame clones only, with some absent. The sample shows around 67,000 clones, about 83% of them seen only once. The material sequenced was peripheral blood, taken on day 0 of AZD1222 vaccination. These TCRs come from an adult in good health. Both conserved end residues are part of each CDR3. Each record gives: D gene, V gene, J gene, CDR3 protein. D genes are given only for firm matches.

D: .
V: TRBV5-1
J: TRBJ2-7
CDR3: CASSFQAYEQYF

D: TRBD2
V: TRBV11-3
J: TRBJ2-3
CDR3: CASSSGLAGDTQYF

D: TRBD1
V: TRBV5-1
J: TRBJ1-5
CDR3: CASSFGQGNQPQHF

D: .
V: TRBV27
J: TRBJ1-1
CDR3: CASSWGRDTEAFF

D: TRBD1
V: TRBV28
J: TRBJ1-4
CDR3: CASSSLLRGGGGEKLFF

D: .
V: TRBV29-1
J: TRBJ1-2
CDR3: CSVLGGEYGYTF

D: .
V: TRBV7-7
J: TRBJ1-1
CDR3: CASSLGMNTEAFF

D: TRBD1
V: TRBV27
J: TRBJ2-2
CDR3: CASRQGLNTGELFF

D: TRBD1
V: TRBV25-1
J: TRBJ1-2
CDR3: CASSLTGSYGYTF

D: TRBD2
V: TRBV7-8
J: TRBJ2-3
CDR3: CASSRPGSGADTQYF

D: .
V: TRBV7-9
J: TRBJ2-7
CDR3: CASSLGYVSYEQYF

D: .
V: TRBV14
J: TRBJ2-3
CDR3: CASSQRQWYTDTQYF

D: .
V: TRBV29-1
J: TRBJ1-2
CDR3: CSVDSNYGYTF

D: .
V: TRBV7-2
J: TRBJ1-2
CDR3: CASSLRPGRHYGYTF

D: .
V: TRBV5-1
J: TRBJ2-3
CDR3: CASSLESSSPVTDTQYF

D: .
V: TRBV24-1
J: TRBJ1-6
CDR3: CATSDPTGTSGLGELVQALHF

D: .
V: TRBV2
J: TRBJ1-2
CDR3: CASSEEGYGYTF

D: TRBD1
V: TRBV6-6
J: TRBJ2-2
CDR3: CASSYSTGGTGELFF

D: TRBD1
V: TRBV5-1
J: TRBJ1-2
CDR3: CASSLDRDRGMAYGYTF

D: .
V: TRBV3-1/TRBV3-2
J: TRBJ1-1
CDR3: CASSRGQDTEAFF

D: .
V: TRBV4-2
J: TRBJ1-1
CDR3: CASSQDRLGVSGEAFF

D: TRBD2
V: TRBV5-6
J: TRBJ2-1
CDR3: CASSLPSTQRGGNEQFF